One TCR beta chain is described in this entry. The antigen is unknown. Sequencing was at survey level. Profiling relied on immunoSEQ multiplex PCR, and the TCRdb table lists in-frame clones only, not all of them. This table holds more than 40,000 clones, roughly four fifths found once. The data were taken from a study of STAT5B mutations in CD4+ large granular lymphocyte leukemia. Controls came from buffy coats of healthy blood donors. Study-level findings and limits: The CD4+ versus CD8+ T-LGLL clonality difference may reflect limited sample size. Compared with healthy controls (2/35), patient top clones favored TRBV06 (8/27).

Germline CDR1 SGHTA, CDR2 FQGNSA. The CDR3 loop spans 15 amino acids. V dropped 2 bases and J dropped 6; count of bases not matched to a gene: 4. The V gene is TRBV7-2, the J gene TRBJ1-4, with 9 bases identical to TRBD1. Sequenced: CD4+ T cells from blood buffy coats. This sequence originates from a human donor in good health. CDR3 sequence reads: CASSLLGQGYEKLFF. The CDR3 DNA reads as TGTGCCAGCAGCTTATTGGGACAGGGATATGAAAAACTGTTTTTT.